The 20 T cell receptor beta chains presented below share a single source sample, sequenced in a study of liver allograft versus peripheral blood T cells. Study context: Recipients' peripheral blood T cell receptor repertoires were compared with those in transplanted livers.

TCRdb itself ran the reads through MiXCR, one entry per CDR3 protein. Among over 3,000 distinct CDR3 sequences listed, about 15% were seen once. The origin of the receptors is a human patient who had a liver transplant. Some T cells may be graft donor cells.

In its sample, this clonotype was seen a few times. The chain couples TRBV20-1 to TRBJ1-1; 7 bases are shared with TRBD1. V shed 3 bases, J shed 0 bases, and the junction held 4 bases outside the gene matches. Germline assignment: CDR1 DFQATT and CDR2 SNEGSKA (reference sequence). CDR3 length: 14 amino acids. As DNA, the CDR3 is TGCAGTGCTAGGAGGACAGGAGTGAACACTGAAGCTTTCTTT. Its protein is CSARRTGVNTEAFF.

By share, this clonotype counts as medium-sized. The chain joins TRBV20-1 to TRBJ1-2; D might be TRBD1 (5 bases). Germline-derived CDR1 and CDR2 are DFQATT and SNEGSKA (reference sequence). The CDR3 extends over 16 amino acids. The V and J ends lost 0 bases and 4 bases respectively, with 18 bases between them. CDR3 sequence reads: CSARESGQGVSYGYTF. CDR3 in DNA: TGCAGTGCTAGAGAAAGCGGGCAGGGAGTGAGCTATGGCTACACCTTC.

In its sample, this clonotype is medium-sized. The gene calls are TRBV12-3 or TRBV12-4 and TRBJ1-6; D gene uncertain. Trimming removed 5 bases from V and 5 bases from J, with 4 bases in between. This CDR3 region has 12 residues. CDR3 region: CASSENNSPLHF. Written as DNA, the CDR3 is TGTGCCAGCAGTGAGAATAATTCACCCCTCCACTTT.

By proportion, this clonotype is medium-sized (0.01 to 0.1%). CDR3: CAWSVLLAGPSYEQYF. DNA of the CDR3: TGTGCCTGGAGTGTCCTACTAGCGGGCCCCTCCTACGAGCAGTACTTC. The chain carries TRBV30 and TRBJ2-7; 9 nucleotides align to TRBD2. The trim removed 0 bases at V and 0 bases at J, leaving 6 bases unmatched. CDR1 and CDR2 from the germline V gene are GTSNPN and SVGIG (reference sequence). The CDR3 is made up of 16 amino acids.

This clonotype was counted only a few times. The rearrangement joins TRBV20-1 to TRBJ1-4; no clear D. The CDR3 covers 12 residues. V gave up 3 bases and J gave up 3 bases, with 5 bases separating them. Germline loops: CDR1 DFQATT, CDR2 SNEGSKA (reference sequence). The CDR3 DNA follows: TGCAGTGCTAGCGGTGCTAATGAAAAACTGTTTTTT. It encodes CSASGANEKLFF.

About this clonotype itself: This may arise from a read error, as a much more abundant clone is one base away. This chain connects TRBV19 to TRBJ1-1; D may be TRBD1 (5 bases). The CDR3 has 14 amino acids. Germline loops: CDR1 LNHDA, CDR2 SQIVND (reference sequence). The CDR3 nucleotides are TGTGTCAGTAGTACAGGAGGGTCGGACACTGAAGCTTTCTTT. This translates into CVSSTGGSDTEAFF.

This clonotype is classed as medium-sized (0.01 to 0.1%). V and J are TRBV15 and TRBJ1-2, with TRBD1 identical over 9 bases. There are 15 residues in the CDR3. J was trimmed by 4 bases and V by 0 bases; bases with no gene match: 3. Germline assignment: CDR1 LNHNV and CDR2 YYDKDF (reference sequence). The CDR3 sequence is CATSRERTGVYGYTF. In DNA, the CDR3 is TGTGCCACCAGCAGAGAAAGGACAGGGGTCTATGGCTACACCTTC.

This chain joins TRBV5-1 and TRBJ2-1; tentative D call: TRBD2 (5 bases). Germline CDR1 reads SGHRS; CDR2 reads YFSETQ. The CDR3 spans 16 residues. V lost 4 bases and J lost 0, with 14 bases in between. CDR3 sequence: CASSGMTGSSYNEQFF. In DNA form, the CDR3 reads TGCGCCAGCAGCGGAATGACTGGGAGCTCCTACAATGAGCAGTTCTTC.

This clonotype was seen more than once but under ten times. V and J are TRBV20-1 and TRBJ2-5; no clear D gene. Trimming removed 8 bases from V and 1 base from J, with 11 bases in between. The CDR3 is 12 amino acids. The germline gives CDR1 DFQATT, CDR2 SNEGSKA (reference sequence). In DNA, the CDR3 is TGCAGTCCAGAGGCCCTCCAAGAGACCCAGTACTTC. Amino acids: CSPEALQETQYF.

This clonotype was seen only a few times. The chain has TRBV25-1 and TRBJ2-4, with D unresolved. Trimming stripped 5 bases from V and 6 bases from J, with 8 bases between. Germline loops: CDR1 MGHDK, CDR2 SYGVNS. This CDR3 has 12 amino acids. The DNA for the CDR3 is TGTGCCAGCAGTACCCCCGGAAACATTCAGTACTTC. It is translated as CASSTPGNIQYF.

By share of the sample, this clonotype is medium-sized. The chain couples TRBV6-6 to TRBJ1-5; no clear D. Germline CDR1 reads MNHNY; CDR2 reads SVGAGI (reference sequence). The CDR3 runs 17 residues. Trimming pared 7 bases from V and 5 bases from J, leaving 24 bases between. Here the CDR3 DNA reads TGTGCCAGCACCCCTCGAACAGCCATGGGGAACGATCAGCCCCAGCATTTT. Protein product: CASTPRTAMGNDQPQHF.

This clonotype is termed medium-sized (0.01 to 0.1%). V gene TRBV19 combines with J gene TRBJ2-3; D is perhaps TRBD2 (6 bases). The CDR3 has 16 residues. The V and J ends lost 3 bases and 2 bases respectively, with 15 bases between them. In germline, CDR1 is LNHDA, CDR2 SQIVND (reference sequence). The CDR3 loop reads CASSMIWAGPTDTQYF. CDR3 nucleotide sequence: TGTGCCAGTAGTATGATTTGGGCGGGACCCACAGATACGCAGTATTTT.

This clonotype counts as medium-sized. The chain combines TRBV29-1 with TRBJ2-1; tentative D call: TRBD2 (5 bases). Deletions cut 3 bases from V and 4 bases from J, with 16 bases between. This CDR3 is built from 15 residues. Germline V gives CDR1 SQVTM, CDR2 ANQGSEA. DNA for the CDR3: TGCAGCGTTGACGGGATGGGAGTCTCTTACAATGAGCAGTTCTTC. Protein product: CSVDGMGVSYNEQFF.

This clonotype is medium-sized (0.01 to 0.1%) by share. This chain links TRBV14 with TRBJ2-3; D is possibly TRBD1 (6 bases). The germline CDR1 and CDR2 sequences are SGHDN and FVKESK. The CDR3 spans 17 residues. V dropped 0 bases and J dropped 0 bases, with 13 bases sitting between them. CDR3 coding DNA: TGTGCCAGCAGCCAAGAACAGGGCTGGACTAGCACAGATACGCAGTATTTT. Translated, it gives CASSQEQGWTSTDTQYF.

The table lists this clonotype with a few counts. CDR3 bases: TGCAGTGCTAGATCCCCTCAGGGGAGCTGGTACAATGAGCAGTTCTTC. Translation: CSARSPQGSWYNEQFF. The J gene is TRBJ2-1, the V gene TRBV20-1; a weak D match, TRBD1 (6 bases). This CDR3 has 16 residues. In germline, CDR1 is DFQATT, CDR2 SNEGSKA (reference sequence). V was cut by 2 bases and J by 4 bases, with 18 bases left in between.

By share of the sample, this clonotype is medium-sized (0.01 to 0.1%). V and J are TRBV6-5 and TRBJ2-1; 10 bases map to TRBD2. This CDR3 spans 15 amino acids. After removal of 6 bases from V and 6 bases from J, the junction contained 8 bases not matched to a gene. Germline CDR1 reads MNHEY; CDR2 reads SVGAGI. CDR3: CASSQLAGQSNEQFF. The CDR3 DNA reads as TGTGCCAGCAGCCAACTAGCGGGGCAATCCAATGAGCAGTTCTTC.

This clonotype was picked up a small number of times. The chain joins TRBV9 to TRBJ2-7, with 11 bases fitting TRBD2. The CDR3 runs to 16 residues. The junction had 4 bases not matched to a gene; V was cut back by 0 bases and J by 2 bases. Germline V gene lookup returns CDR1 SGDLS and CDR2 YYNGEE. The chain's CDR3 is CASSVGLAGGTYEQYF. The CDR3 coding sequence is TGTGCCAGCAGCGTAGGGCTAGCGGGGGGCACCTACGAGCAGTACTTC.

This clonotype was observed many times. The chain employs TRBV12-3 or TRBV12-4 and TRBJ2-7, with 7 bases that match TRBD2. CDR3 length: 14 amino acids. Trimming cost V 2 bases and J 4 bases; bases outside gene matches: 5. CDR3 in DNA: TGTGCCAGCAGTTTAAATATCGGGGGGTACGAGCAGTACTTC. It translates to CASSLNIGGYEQYF.

This clonotype is labeled medium-sized. The chain uses TRBV5-5 and TRBJ1-2; D gene unclear. Trimming shortened V by 0 bases and J by 8 bases, and 5 bases separated the two germline ends. The CDR3 has 11 residues. Germline CDR1 SGHKS, CDR2 YYEKEE (reference sequence). CDR3 sequence (DNA): TGTGCCAGCAGCTTGGAAGGGGGCTACACCTTC. Its protein is CASSLEGGYTF.

The chain is built from TRBV12-3 or TRBV12-4 and TRBJ1-2, with D possibly TRBD1 on 5 matching bases. V was clipped by 3 bases and J by 3 bases, with 17 bases between them. This CDR3 has 16 amino acids. The CDR3 reads CASSFGTGSGDYGYTF. The CDR3 DNA follows: TGTGCCAGCAGTTTCGGGACGGGATCTGGGGACTATGGCTACACCTTC.